Each of the 24 T cell receptor beta chains below was sequenced from the same sample in a study of lymphopenia after photon versus proton radiotherapy (dated by TCRdb to the late 2010s). The receptor library was made with the immunoSEQ multiplex PCR assay. TCRdb took over this immuneACCESS table, retaining in-frame rearrangements with V and J assigned. Such tables are incomplete; in checked studies, under half of the missing clones stem from an unresolved V gene, and the remainder is unexplained. The sample records approximately 160,000 clones, around 85% of which are singletons. The ten largest clones capture about 4.7% of the sample. The sequencing used peripheral blood, collected from a patient treated with photon-based radiotherapy. Receptors originate from a man aged 50 to 59 with gastric cancer.

In this sample, this clone turned up a few times. J is TRBJ2-3 and V is TRBV9; 10 bases fit TRBD2. J lost 9 bases, V lost 0 bases, and 7 bases had no gene match. In germline, CDR1 is SGDLS, CDR2 YYNGEE. CDR3 length: 15 amino acids. CDR3 sequence reads: CASSVEFLAGVTQYF. The CDR3 bases are TGTGCCAGCAGCGTAGAATTTCTAGCGGGAGTCACGCAGTATTTT. Variable domain in full (rest from reference TRBV9 and TRBJ2-3): DSGVTQTPKHLITATGQRVTLRCSPRSGDLSVYWYQQSLDQGLQFLIQYYNGEERAKGNILERFSAQQFPDLHSELNLSSLELGDSALYFCASSVEFLAGVTQYFGPGTRLTVL.

This rearrangement joins TRBV7-2 to TRBJ2-7, with 7 nucleotides matching TRBD2. From germline, CDR1 is SGHTA and CDR2 FQGNSA. This CDR3 has 15 amino acids. Unmatched junction bases numbered 6, after V lost 2 bases and J lost 2 bases. The DNA for the CDR3 is TGTGCCAGCAGCTTACGGTGGGGGGGGACCTACGAGCAGTACTTC. Its protein is CASSLRWGGTYEQYF.

V gene TRBV7-9 combines with J gene TRBJ1-2; no firm D call. Trimming cost V 3 bases and J 6 bases, with 5 bases left between them. CDR3 length: 11 residues. Per the germline V gene, CDR1 is SEHNR and CDR2 is FQNEAQ (reference sequence). The CDR3 protein is CASSFGNGYTF. CDR3 nucleotide sequence: TGTGCCAGCAGCTTTGGAAATGGCTACACCTTC. Full variable domain (rest looked up from reference TRBV7-9 and TRBJ1-2): DTGVSQNPRHKITKRGQNVTFRCDPISEHNRLYWYRQTLGQGPEFLTYFQNEAQLEKSRLLSDRFSAERPKGSFSTLEIQRTEQGDSAMYLCASSFGNGYTFGSGTRLTVV.

The chain carries TRBV30 and TRBJ1-4; no reliable D call. Germline V gene sequence: CDR1 GTSNPN, CDR2 SVGIG (reference sequence). The length of the CDR3 is 15 residues. The germline V and J ends were trimmed by 0 bases and 2 bases, with 10 bases remaining between them. The CDR3 loop reads CAWSVLGNTNEKLFF. In DNA form, the CDR3 reads TGTGCCTGGAGTGTACTGGGGAATACTAATGAAAAACTGTTTTTT.

This chain connects TRBV30 to TRBJ1-2; maybe TRBD1 (5 bases). V was cut by 0 bases and J by 0 bases, with 11 bases left in between. Per the germline V gene, CDR1 is GTSNPN and CDR2 is SVGIG (reference sequence). The CDR3 contains 15 residues. The CDR3 DNA reads as TGTGCCTGGAGTGTTCGAAGGGGCTCTAACTATGGCTACACCTTC. The encoded protein is CAWSVRRGSNYGYTF.

This sequence joins TRBV15 and TRBJ1-1; D call uncertain. V shed 3 bases and J shed 2 bases, with 10 bases lying between them. The CDR3 is 14 amino acids. The germline V gene has CDR1 LNHNV and CDR2 YYDKDF (reference sequence). The CDR3, as DNA: TGTGCCACCAGCAGGAAGGACCCCAACACTGAAGCTTTCTTT. Amino acid sequence: CATSRKDPNTEAFF.

The J gene is TRBJ2-2, the V gene TRBV19; TRBD2 aligns across 14 bases. Germline V gene lookup returns CDR1 LNHDA and CDR2 SQIVND (reference sequence). Trimming took 5 bases from V and 4 from J; bases not matched to a gene: 3. This CDR3 is built from 16 residues. CDR3 DNA sequence: TGTGCCAGTAGTCCGGGACTAGCGGGAGCCACCGGGGAGCTGTTTTTT. Its translation is CASSPGLAGATGELFF. The variable domain in full, completed from reference TRBV19 and TRBJ2-2, reads DGGITQSPKYLFRKEGQNVTLSCEQNLNHDAMYWYRQDPGQGLRLIYYSQIVNDFQKGDIAEGYSVSREKKESFPLTVTSAQKNPTAFYLCASSPGLAGATGELFFGEGSRLTVL.

This clone appeared once. The chain is built from TRBV7-9 and TRBJ1-6, with D perhaps TRBD1 (6 bases). Trimming took 5 bases from V and 8 from J, leaving 10 bases between them. The CDR3 is made up of 13 amino acids. Per the germline V gene, CDR1 is SEHNR and CDR2 is FQNEAQ (reference sequence). The chain's CDR3 is CASSARGDSPLHF. CDR3 nucleotides: TGTGCCAGCAGCGCCAGGGGAGATTCACCCCTCCACTTT.

This chain uses TRBV7-9 with TRBJ1-1; 8 positions agree with TRBD1. The CDR3 loop spans 15 amino acids. V dropped 5 bases and J dropped 1; count of bases not matched to a gene: 6. The germline CDR1 and CDR2 sequences are SEHNR and FQNEAQ (reference sequence). For the CDR3, the DNA is TGTGCCAGCAGCCCCCGGACAGGGACGAACACTGAAGCTTTCTTT. Translated: CASSPRTGTNTEAFF.

The count of this clone is one. The chain recombines TRBV30 with TRBJ2-1, with 12 bases lining up with TRBD2. This CDR3 comprises 16 residues. V was pared by 0 bases and J by 8 bases, with 8 bases of the junction left unmatched. Germline CDR1 GTSNPN, CDR2 SVGIG (reference sequence). The CDR3 region has the DNA TGTGCCTGGAGTGTAAGGACTAGCGGGATGCGCTATGAGCAGTTCTTC. Translating it yields CAWSVRTSGMRYEQFF.

This rearrangement joins TRBV28 to TRBJ1-2; the D is unclear. The CDR3 totals 12 residues. CDR1 and CDR2 (germline): MDHEN, SYDVKM. V lost 8 bases to trimming and J lost 2 bases, with 9 bases between them. The CDR3 sequence is CASGLLNYGYTF. The CDR3 coding sequence is TGTGCCAGCGGCCTTCTCAACTATGGCTACACCTTC.

The chain joins TRBV6-1 to TRBJ1-2; the D gene is possibly TRBD1 (6 bases). Germline V gene data show CDR1 as MNHNS and CDR2 as SASEGT. This CDR3 region has 15 residues. Trimming left V 6 bases short and J 4 bases short, with 18 bases between. DNA of the CDR3: TGTGCCAGCAGGCTACAAGAAGGGGGGATCTATGGCTACACCTTC. Translating gives CASRLQEGGIYGYTF.

The chain combines TRBV6-5 with TRBJ2-1; D gene ambiguous. Trimming left V 7 bases short and J 1 base short, with 11 bases between. This CDR3 contains 14 residues. Germline V gives CDR1 MNHEY, CDR2 SVGAGI. Here the CDR3 DNA reads TGTGCCAGCACAGGCCCTCAGTCCTACAATGAGCAGTTCTTC. Residues: CASTGPQSYNEQFF.

V and J are TRBV7-2 and TRBJ1-1; no clear D gene. The CDR3 is 13 residues long. The germline V gene has CDR1 SGHTA and CDR2 FQGNSA. V was pared by 3 bases and J by 3 bases, with 8 bases between. The CDR3 is CASSFSGDTEAFF. The CDR3 coding sequence is TGTGCCAGCAGCTTTAGCGGGGACACTGAAGCTTTCTTT.

The gene calls are TRBV18 and TRBJ2-1; D uncertain. The length of the CDR3 is 16 residues. V shed 2 bases and J shed 0 bases, with 11 bases lying between them. Germline V gives CDR1 KGHSH, CDR2 LQKENI. DNA for the CDR3: TGTGCCAGCTCACCAATCCAGCGTTCCTCCTACAATGAGCAGTTCTTC. This codes for CASSPIQRSSYNEQFF. The variable domain in full, with the rest retrieved from reference TRBV18 and TRBJ2-1, is NAGVMQNPRHLVRRRGQEARLRCSPMKGHSHVYWYRQLPEEGLKFMVYLQKENIIDESGMPKERFSAEFPKEGPSILRIQQVVRGDSAAYFCASSPIQRSSYNEQFFGPGTRLTVL.

The CDR3 protein is CAISDANLAGHSSYEQYF. CDR3 DNA: TGTGCCATCAGTGACGCTAATCTCGCCGGACATAGCTCCTACGAGCAGTACTTC. V is TRBV10-3 and J is TRBJ2-7; D is possibly TRBD1 (5 bases). Deletions cut 3 bases from V and 0 bases from J, with 21 bases between. CDR1 ENHRY and CDR2 SYGVKD come from the germline V gene. The CDR3 contains 18 residues.

This clone was counted a single time. The same CDR3 can be traced to other DNA sequences in this sample. This sequence joins TRBV5-8 and TRBJ1-5; no firm D call. Per the germline V gene, CDR1 is SGHTS and CDR2 is YDEGEE. V lost 0 bases to trimming and J lost 0 bases, with 10 bases between them. This CDR3 is built from 16 residues. The DNA for the CDR3 is TGTGCCAGCAGCTTGGGGACGAGGAATAGCAATCAGCCCCAGCATTTT. It is translated as CASSLGTRNSNQPQHF.

In this sample, this clone turned up once. This chain links TRBV30 with TRBJ2-3, with no clear D. Germline CDR1 reads GTSNPN; CDR2 reads SVGIG (reference sequence). The ends were cut back, 0 bases at V and 4 bases at J, with 8 bases in the middle. This CDR3 region has 13 residues. CDR3 in amino acids: CAWSVLTADTQYF. CDR3 DNA: TGTGCCTGGAGTGTACTTACTGCAGATACGCAGTATTTT.

The V call is TRBV2, the J call TRBJ2-7, with D possibly being TRBD2 (5 bases). Per germline, CDR1 SNHLY and CDR2 FYNNEI. V was shortened by 8 bases and J by 0 bases, with 11 bases between the two germline ends. The CDR3 is 13 amino acids. DNA of the CDR3: TGTGCCAGCGCGAGAGGGTCCTCCTACGAGCAGTACTTC. The encoded protein is CASARGSSYEQYF.

Only one count was recorded for this clone. The chain uses TRBV4-3 and TRBJ2-7; 7 bases line up with TRBD1. Trimming at V came to 1 base and at J to 6 bases, leaving 3 bases not matched to a gene. Germline V CDR1 and CDR2: LGHNA, YSLEER. This CDR3 is built from 13 residues. The CDR3 DNA is TGCGCCAGCAGCCAAGTCAACAGGGGCGAGCAGTACTTC. Encoded protein: CASSQVNRGEQYF.

V gene TRBV27 combines with J gene TRBJ2-6, with D perhaps assigned TRBD1 or TRBD2 (5 bases each). The V gene's germline CDR1 is MNHEY and CDR2 SMNVEV (reference sequence). V was pared by 1 base and J by 4 bases, with 11 bases between. This CDR3 has 16 amino acids. Here the CDR3 reads CASSLWWGTGANVLTF. The CDR3 DNA follows: TGTGCCAGCAGTTTATGGTGGGGGACCGGGGCCAACGTCCTGACTTTC. The full variable domain, its missing parts supplied by reference TRBV27 and TRBJ2-6, is EAQVTQNPRYLITVTGKKLTVTCSQNMNHEYMSWYRQDPGLGLRQIYYSMNVEVTDKGDVPEGYKVSRKEKRNFPLILESPSPNQTSLYFCASSLWWGTGANVLTFGAGSRLTVL.

This sequence joins TRBV27 and TRBJ1-2; 11 nucleotides agree with TRBD1. CDR3 length equals 14 residues. CDR1 is MNHEY and CDR2 is SMNVEV in the germline V gene (reference sequence). V lost 6 bases, J lost 4 bases, and 4 bases stayed unmatched. CDR3 loop: CASRDGQGAYGYTF. The CDR3 nucleotides read TGTGCCAGCAGGGACGGACAGGGGGCCTATGGCTACACCTTC.

The V call is TRBV7-9, the J call TRBJ2-7; D is undetermined. Looked up from germline, CDR1 is SEHNR and CDR2 is FQNEAQ (reference sequence). V lost 1 base and J lost 4, with 2 bases in between. The CDR3 loop spans 11 amino acids. CDR3: CASSLEYEQYF. The CDR3 coding sequence is TGTGCCAGCAGCTTAGAGTACGAGCAGTACTTC.

The chain combines TRBV5-1 with TRBJ2-7, with 9 bases that match TRBD2. CDR1 is SGHRS, CDR2 YFSETQ, per germline. The CDR3 is 16 residues long. V lost 2 bases and J lost 7; bases outside the gene matches: 13. The CDR3 here is CASSFRLGAGGREQYF. In nucleotides, the CDR3 is TGCGCCAGCAGCTTCCGCCTCGGGGCGGGAGGGCGAGAGCAGTACTTC.